These 20 T cell receptor beta chains were sequenced from one sample in a study of T cell responses to AZD1222 COVID-19 vaccine. The repertoire was sequenced with immunoSEQ multiplex PCR; TCRdb's copy has only in-frame clones and lacks some. This sample has roughly 60,000 clones, with around 90% found just once. The source material was peripheral blood, sampled on day 0 of AZD1222 vaccination. The source is an adult in good health.

The gene calls are TRBV2 and TRBJ1-5; D is unclear. The CDR3 runs 13 residues. V was clipped by 6 bases and J by 3 bases, with 9 bases between them. CDR1 and CDR2 (germline): SNHLY, FYNNEI. The CDR3 protein is CASRAEINQPQHF. The CDR3, as DNA: TGTGCCAGCAGGGCAGAAATCAATCAGCCCCAGCATTTT. Looking up the rest from reference TRBV2 and TRBJ1-5 gives the full variable domain: EPEVTQTPSHQVTQMGQEVILRCVPISNHLYFYWYRQILGQKVEFLVSFYNNEISEKSEIFDDQFSVERPDGSNFTLKIRSTKLEDSAMYFCASRAEINQPQHFGDGTRLSIL.

The J gene is TRBJ1-6, the V gene TRBV29-1; D may be TRBD1 (5 bases). V lost 4 bases, J lost 7 bases, and 8 bases lay in between. Germline lookup yields CDR1 SQVTM and CDR2 ANQGSEA. The length of the CDR3 is 12 residues. This CDR3 reads CSVGDSNSPLHF. DNA for the CDR3: TGCAGCGTTGGTGACAGCAATTCACCCCTCCACTTT.

The rearrangement links TRBV27 to TRBJ1-5; D gene ambiguous. Germline loops: CDR1 MNHEY, CDR2 SMNVEV (reference sequence). With 3 bases removed from V and 5 bases from J, the gap between germline ends came to 11 bases. CDR3 length equals 14 residues. CDR3 protein: CASSLGSGYQPQHF. For the CDR3, the DNA is TGTGCCAGCAGTTTGGGCAGCGGCTATCAGCCCCAGCATTTT.

The sample holds one count of this clone. This chain connects TRBV29-1 to TRBJ1-2, with D tentatively TRBD1 (6 bases). Germline CDR1 and CDR2: SQVTM and ANQGSEA. The CDR3 contains 15 residues. The V end lost 7 bases, the J end lost 7 bases, and 25 bases lay between the germline ends. This CDR3 reads CSGYTARGPIGGYTF. In DNA, the CDR3 is TGCAGCGGTTATACCGCCAGGGGCCCCATTGGTGGCTACACCTTC.

The chain recombines TRBV6-5 with TRBJ1-1; D uncertain. The germline V gene has CDR1 MNHEY and CDR2 SVGAGI. V was pared by 6 bases and J by 10 bases, with 12 bases between. The CDR3 consists of 11 residues. The CDR3 loop reads CASSQDLTAFF. The CDR3 nucleotides read TGTGCCAGCAGCCAGGACCTTACAGCTTTCTTT.

The V call is TRBV7-2, the J call TRBJ2-1, with D perhaps matching TRBD2 (6 bases). Germline assignment: CDR1 SGHTA and CDR2 FQGNSA. Between the trimmed V and J ends, which lost 6 bases and 11 bases, there was a span of 14 bases. This CDR3 is 12 amino acids long. The DNA of the CDR3 is TGTGCCAGCAGTAGCTCAACTAGCCAGCAGTTCTTC. This gives the protein CASSSSTSQQFF.

The rearrangement uses TRBV3-1 (or the pseudogene TRBV3-2) and TRBJ2-5; no firm D call. Germline CDR1 and CDR2: LGHDT and YNNKEL (reference sequence). V was pared by 0 bases and J by 4 bases, with 9 bases between. The CDR3 runs 14 residues. For the CDR3, the DNA is TGTGCCAGCAGCCAAGATACCCCCCGAGAGACCCAGTACTTC. Its protein product is CASSQDTPRETQYF.

This clone has more than one count but fewer than ten. The rearrangement joins TRBV6-6 to TRBJ2-5; D remains ambiguous. Trimming took off 3 bases at V and 2 bases at J, with 10 bases between the two ends. Per germline, CDR1 MNHNY and CDR2 SVGAGI (reference sequence). This CDR3 comprises 14 residues. CDR3: CASSYSRVQETQYF. The CDR3 bases are TGTGCCAGCAGTTATTCGCGAGTGCAAGAGACCCAGTACTTC.

The rearrangement joins TRBV6-5 to TRBJ2-3; D tentatively reads TRBD1 or TRBD2 (6 bases each). The CDR3 is 13 amino acids. The germline V gene has CDR1 MNHEY and CDR2 SVGAGI. V was clipped by 9 bases and J by 0 bases, with 10 bases between them. For the CDR3, the DNA is TGTGCCAGTCGCGGGACAAGCACAGATACGCAGTATTTT. Translation: CASRGTSTDTQYF.

The chain combines TRBV7-9 with TRBJ2-7; D is perhaps TRBD1 (5 bases). Germline CDR1 SEHNR, CDR2 FQNEAQ (reference sequence). The CDR3 runs 14 residues. Trimming cost V 3 bases and J 2 bases, with 11 bases left between them. CDR3 in amino acids: CASSFGAGTYEQYF. For the CDR3, the DNA is TGTGCCAGCAGCTTTGGGGCAGGGACCTACGAGCAGTACTTC.

There are a few counts of this clone. V and J are TRBV6-5 and TRBJ1-1; D is possibly TRBD1 (6 bases). V dropped 2 bases and J dropped 4 bases, with 14 bases sitting between them. Germline-derived CDR1 and CDR2 are MNHEY and SVGAGI. There are 15 residues in the CDR3. CDR3 bases: TGTGCCAGCAGTTACGGAACAGGGCAAAGCACTGAAGCTTTCTTT. This codes for CASSYGTGQSTEAFF.

CDR3 nucleotides: TGTGCCAGCAGCCAAGCCCACACTAACTATGGCTACACCTTC. Protein: CASSQAHTNYGYTF. The rearrangement joins TRBV3-1 (or the pseudogene TRBV3-2) to TRBJ1-2; D gene ambiguous. Germline CDR1 is LGHDT and CDR2 is YNNKEL (reference sequence). The V end was cut by 1 base, the J end by 0 bases, with 6 bases between. The CDR3 consists of 14 residues.

The chain employs TRBV5-4 and TRBJ2-6; D unresolved. From germline, CDR1 is SGHNT and CDR2 YYREEE (reference sequence). Trimming cost V 4 bases and J 0 bases, with 11 bases left between them. CDR3 length equals 16 residues. The CDR3: CASSLQRISGANVLTF. In DNA, the CDR3 is TGTGCCAGCAGCCTACAAAGGATCTCTGGGGCCAACGTCCTGACTTTC.

CDR3 sequence (DNA): TGCGCCAGCGGAGGACAGCTTACCTACGAGCAGTACTTC. Amino acid sequence: CASGGQLTYEQYF. The rearrangement uses TRBV10-2 and TRBJ2-7, with a possible D match to TRBD1 (6 bases). V lost 8 bases and J lost 2, with 13 bases in between. The CDR3 has 13 amino acids. CDR1 and CDR2 (germline): WSHSY, SAAADI.

This rearrangement joins TRBV2 to TRBJ2-1; 9 bases line up with TRBD2. V gave up 8 bases and J gave up 9 bases; unmatched junction bases: 11. Germline V lookup: CDR1 SNHLY, CDR2 FYNNEI. The CDR3 runs to 14 residues. CDR3 DNA: TGTGCCAGCGGAGGAGCGGGGGGTTCGGGTGAGCAGTTCTTC. Translation: CASGGAGGSGEQFF.

The rearrangement links TRBV11-2 to TRBJ1-2, with TRBD1 matching 7 bases. Losses at the gene ends were 4 bases for V and 7 bases for J; bases not matched to a gene: 15. The length of the CDR3 is 16 residues. Germline CDR1 reads SGHAT; CDR2 reads FQNNGV. This CDR3 is CASSSRQGRAGGGYTF. CDR3 coding DNA: TGTGCCAGCAGCTCACGACAGGGTCGGGCGGGAGGTGGCTACACCTTC.

The chain combines TRBV28 with TRBJ1-5; 8 nucleotides match TRBD1. There are 15 residues in the CDR3. Germline V lookup: CDR1 MDHEN, CDR2 SYDVKM. V shed 5 bases and J 4 bases; nucleotides not matched to a gene: 7. The CDR3: CASSDPGGPNQPQHF. The CDR3 nucleotides are TGTGCCAGCAGTGACCCAGGGGGCCCAAATCAGCCCCAGCATTTT.

This rearrangement joins TRBV27 to TRBJ1-5, with 10 bases fitting TRBD1. V lost 7 bases, J lost 4 bases, and 7 bases stayed unmatched. The CDR3 is made up of 15 amino acids. CDR1 and CDR2 from the germline V gene are MNHEY and SMNVEV (reference sequence). Here the CDR3 DNA reads TGTGCCAGCAAGCGACAGGGGGCAGGTAATCAGCCCCAGCATTTT. This codes for CASKRQGAGNQPQHF.

This chain joins TRBV5-4 and TRBJ2-7; TRBD2 might be the D (6 bases). CDR3 length: 14 residues. With 3 bases removed from V and 3 bases from J, the gap between germline ends came to 13 bases. Germline CDR1 and CDR2: SGHNT and YYREEE (reference sequence). The CDR3 loop is CASSSYGGNYEQYF. CDR3 nucleotides: TGTGCCAGCAGCTCATATGGAGGGAACTACGAGCAGTACTTC.

The genes are TRBV9 and TRBJ1-3; TRBD1 matches at 12 bases. V lost 0 bases and J lost 9; bases outside the gene matches: 10. Germline-derived CDR1 and CDR2 are SGDLS and YYNGEE. The length of the CDR3 is 17 residues. CDR3 bases: TGTGCCAGCAGCGTAGGTTGGGGACAGGGGGCATCGAGCACCATATATTTT. This translates into CASSVGWGQGASSTIYF. The whole variable domain, filled in from reference TRBV9 and TRBJ1-3, reads DSGVTQTPKHLITATGQRVTLRCSPRSGDLSVYWYQQSLDQGLQFLIQYYNGEERAKGNILERFSAQQFPDLHSELNLSSLELGDSALYFCASSVGWGQGASSTIYFGEGSWLTVV.